Shown below are 27 T cell receptor beta chains from a single sample sequenced in a study of T cells in localized non-small cell lung cancer. Profiled with immunoSEQ multiplex PCR; TCRdb holds only in-frame clones, not every one. The sample shows 30,000 to 40,000 clones, 78% of them seen only once. The specimen was peripheral blood, collected before any cancer treatment. All receptors derive from a male donor at least 60 years old with stage II squamous cell lung carcinoma.

This chain links TRBV7-8 with TRBJ2-1; 9 bases map to TRBD2. Germline CDR1 reads SGHVS; CDR2 reads FQNEAQ. With 6 bases clipped from V and 5 bases from J, the junction kept 8 bases outside the gene matches. This CDR3 is built from 15 residues. For the CDR3, the DNA is TGTGCCAGCAGACGGCGGGGGGGCCCAAACAATGAGCAGTTCTTC. Translating gives CASRRRGGPNNEQFF.

This chain uses TRBV5-4 with TRBJ1-2; 7 nucleotides align to TRBD1. V lost 3 bases and J lost 3; bases outside the gene matches: 5. Germline V gene lookup returns CDR1 SGHNT and CDR2 YYREEE (reference sequence). The CDR3 contains 14 residues. DNA for the CDR3: TGTGCCAGCAGCTCGACAGGGAAGGACTATGGCTACACCTTC. Protein product: CASSSTGKDYGYTF. The full variable domain, completed using reference TRBV5-4 and TRBJ1-2, is ETGVTQSPTHLIKTRGQQVTLRCSSQSGHNTVSWYQQALGQGPQFIFQYYREEENGRGNFPPRFSGLQFPNYSSELNVNALELDDSALYLCASSSTGKDYGYTFGSGTRLTVV.

The chain has TRBV29-1 and TRBJ2-5; either TRBD1 or TRBD2 may fit D (7 bases each). The V end lost 3 bases, the J end lost 4 bases, and 15 bases lay between the germline ends. Germline values: CDR1 SQVTM, CDR2 ANQGSEA. This CDR3 is 14 amino acids long. CDR3: CSVERQGGGETQYF. The CDR3 DNA is TGCAGCGTTGAGAGGCAGGGGGGGGGAGAGACCCAGTACTTC.

Only a few counts were recorded for this clone. The CDR3 loop reads CASSLVTGYGYTF. In DNA form, the CDR3 reads TGTGCCAGCAGCCTCGTAACTGGATATGGCTACACCTTC. V and J are TRBV2 and TRBJ1-2; no definite D call. The CDR3 spans 13 residues. Germline-derived CDR1 and CDR2 are SNHLY and FYNNEI. Trimming took off 6 bases at V and 5 bases at J, with 13 bases between the two ends.

V is TRBV6-5 and J is TRBJ1-6, with D tentatively TRBD1 (5 bases). The germline gives CDR1 MNHEY, CDR2 SVGAGI. The CDR3 has 13 amino acids. Trimming cost V 5 bases and J 6 bases, with 8 bases left between them. The CDR3 DNA sequence: TGTGCCAGCAGTCGGGACGGTAATTCACCCCTCCACTTT. Protein: CASSRDGNSPLHF.

The chain employs TRBV23-1 and TRBJ2-5; D might be TRBD1 or TRBD2, each matching 5 bases. The J call may be in error: the DNA end matches TRBJ2-7 better. TRBV23-1 is an ORF; its function is uncertain. This CDR3 is 15 amino acids long. The CDR3 DNA follows: TGCGCCAGCGGTCGAGAAAGGGGACCTGCCTACGAGCAGTACTTC. It codes for CASGRERGPAYEQYF.

The chain couples TRBV13 to TRBJ2-5; 7 nucleotides align to TRBD1. Germline CDR1 reads PRHDT; CDR2 reads FYEKMQ (reference sequence). The junction had 6 bases not matched to a gene; V was cut back by 6 bases and J by 2 bases. CDR3 size: 14 residues. The CDR3 DNA reads TGTGCCAGCAGTGGACAGGAGCCACAAGAGACCCAGTACTTC. Its translation: CASSGQEPQETQYF.

The gene calls are TRBV13 and TRBJ1-3, with unresolved D. Germline CDR1 reads PRHDT; CDR2 reads FYEKMQ (reference sequence). V was cut by 4 bases and J by 0 bases, with 10 bases left in between. The CDR3 is 15 amino acids. The CDR3 region has the DNA TGTGCCAGCAGCTCGCAAACCGCCTCTGGAAACACCATATATTTT. It yields the protein CASSSQTASGNTIYF. The variable domain in full, completed from reference TRBV13 and TRBJ1-3, reads AAGVIQSPRHLIKEKRETATLKCYPIPRHDTVYWYQQGPGQDPQFLISFYEKMQSDKGSIPDRFSAQQFSDYHSELNMSSLELGDSALYFCASSSQTASGNTIYFGEGSWLTVV.

The rearrangement links TRBV18 to TRBJ1-1; 8 bases match TRBD1. CDR1 is KGHSH and CDR2 is LQKENI in the germline V gene. V was pared by 4 bases and J by 4 bases, with 8 bases of the junction left unmatched. The CDR3 is 15 amino acids. The CDR3 nucleotides are TGTGCCAGCTCACTCAACAGGGGGGACGGCACTGAAGCTTTCTTT. Encoded protein: CASSLNRGDGTEAFF.

The rearrangement joins TRBV18 to TRBJ2-6; a weak D match, TRBD1 (5 bases). V lost 4 bases and J 4 bases, leaving 11 bases between the germline ends. This CDR3 has 15 amino acids. Germline assignment: CDR1 KGHSH and CDR2 LQKENI. The CDR3 nucleotides are TGTGCCAGCTCACGGCAGGGTACCGGGGCCAACGTCCTGACTTTC. Its translation: CASSRQGTGANVLTF.

The J gene is TRBJ1-5, the V gene TRBV7-2; the D is unclear. CDR3 length equals 13 residues. Trimming stripped 3 bases from V and 3 bases from J, with 6 bases between. Per germline, CDR1 SGHTA and CDR2 FQGNSA. The CDR3 sequence is CASSFDDNQPQHF. The CDR3 DNA is TGTGCCAGCAGCTTCGACGACAATCAGCCCCAGCATTTT. The variable domain in full, completed from reference TRBV7-2 and TRBJ1-5, reads GAGVSQSPSNKVTEKGKDVELRCDPISGHTALYWYRQSLGQGLEFLIYFQGNSAPDKSGLPSDRFSAERTGGSVSTLTIQRTQQEDSAVYLCASSFDDNQPQHFGDGTRLSIL.

The J gene is TRBJ1-5, the V gene TRBV6-1; D gene unclear. V lost 6 bases to trimming and J lost 3 bases, with 9 bases between them. In germline, CDR1 is MNHNS, CDR2 SASEGT. This CDR3 has 13 residues. The CDR3 protein is CASSPRPNQPQHF. In DNA form, the CDR3 reads TGTGCCAGCAGCCCCCGCCCCAATCAGCCCCAGCATTTT.

This chain joins TRBV9 and TRBJ2-1; TRBD2 matches at 14 bases. V lost 4 bases and J lost 0; bases outside the gene matches: 6. The CDR3 is 18 residues long. Germline assignment: CDR1 SGDLS and CDR2 YYNGEE. This chain's CDR3 is CASSPGLAGESSYNEQFF. Here the CDR3 DNA reads TGTGCCAGCAGCCCGGGACTAGCGGGGGAGAGCTCCTACAATGAGCAGTTCTTC.

V and J are TRBV30 and TRBJ2-3; a weak D match, TRBD1 (6 bases). Trimming removed 5 bases from V and 6 bases from J, with 15 bases in between. The CDR3 is made up of 13 amino acids. CDR1 and CDR2 (germline): GTSNPN, SVGIG (reference sequence). The CDR3 coding sequence is TGTGCCTGGCATCCCAGGGGCCTGGATACGCAGTATTTT. Translated: CAWHPRGLDTQYF.

This rearrangement joins TRBV7-9 to TRBJ2-3; 10 bases are shared with TRBD2. V trimming: 5 bases; J trimming: 3 bases; junction bases outside the gene matches: 14. Germline V gene data show CDR1 as SEHNR and CDR2 as FQNEAQ (reference sequence). The CDR3 totals 18 residues. Here the CDR3 reads CASSPLKGGLAETDTQYF. The CDR3 DNA follows: TGTGCCAGCAGCCCCCTCAAAGGCGGACTAGCGGAAACAGATACGCAGTATTTT.

V usage is TRBV9 and J usage is TRBJ1-1; D gene unclear. Per the germline V gene, CDR1 is SGDLS and CDR2 is YYNGEE. Trimming pared 0 bases from V and 1 base from J, leaving 4 bases between. The CDR3 consists of 13 residues. The CDR3 DNA reads as TGTGCCAGCAGCGTAGCCCAGAACACTGAAGCTTTCTTT. Its protein product is CASSVAQNTEAFF.

V gene TRBV6-5 combines with J gene TRBJ1-4; possible D gene TRBD1, 5 bases. Per the germline V gene, CDR1 is MNHEY and CDR2 is SVGAGI. CDR3 length equals 15 residues. The V end lost 7 bases, the J end lost 0 bases, and 12 bases lay between the germline ends. The CDR3 region is CASTQTDATNEKLFF. The CDR3 nucleotides read TGTGCCAGCACCCAGACAGATGCAACTAATGAAAAACTGTTTTTT.

The chain carries TRBV11-2 and TRBJ2-7; D may correspond to TRBD1 or TRBD2 (5 bases each). This CDR3 is 14 amino acids long. CDR1 is SGHAT and CDR2 is FQNNGV in the germline V gene. Trimming removed 7 bases at V and 4 bases at J, with 17 bases between. In DNA, the CDR3 is TGTGCCAGCACCCGGGACCTAGCTCTTTACGAGCAGTACTTC. This encodes CASTRDLALYEQYF.

J is TRBJ2-7 and V is TRBV27; TRBD1 aligns across 9 bases. The trim removed 4 bases at V and 3 bases at J, leaving 10 bases unmatched. The CDR3 consists of 16 residues. CDR1 is MNHEY and CDR2 is SMNVEV in the germline V gene (reference sequence). The CDR3 reads CASSWVGQGGYYEQYF. In DNA, the CDR3 is TGTGCCAGCAGTTGGGTGGGACAGGGAGGATACTACGAGCAGTACTTC.

V is TRBV11-2 and J is TRBJ1-1, with TRBD1 as a possible D gene (6 bases). Trimming removed 5 bases from V and 1 base from J, with 17 bases in between. The CDR3 is 16 amino acids. Germline V CDR1 and CDR2: SGHAT, FQNNGV. CDR3 region: CASSVTSGAANTEAFF. The CDR3 DNA sequence: TGTGCCAGCAGCGTAACCTCAGGGGCCGCGAACACTGAAGCTTTCTTT.

This clone occurred a few times. The chain joins TRBV10-3 to TRBJ1-1; D is ambiguous. The CDR3 sequence is 12 residues long. Germline assignment: CDR1 ENHRY and CDR2 SYGVKD. Trimming shortened V by 4 bases and J by 0 bases, and 3 bases separated the two germline ends. CDR3 nucleotide sequence: TGTGCCATCAGTGCTGTGAACACTGAAGCTTTCTTT. It encodes CAISAVNTEAFF.

A few counts support this clone. The chain links TRBV30 to TRBJ1-2, with D perhaps TRBD1 (5 bases). CDR1 is GTSNPN, CDR2 SVGIG, per germline (reference sequence). Trimming left V 6 bases short and J 2 bases short, with 10 bases between. There are 12 residues in the CDR3. The DNA for the CDR3 is TGTGCCTGCGATCGGGGCAACTATGGCTACACCTTC. Translating gives CACDRGNYGYTF.

The chain joins TRBV10-2 to TRBJ1-3; TRBD1 matches 8 bases. This CDR3 contains 15 residues. CDR1 WSHSY and CDR2 SAAADI come from the germline V gene. J was trimmed by 5 bases and V by 4 bases; bases with no gene match: 7. CDR3 coding DNA: TGCGCCAGCAGTGGAATGGGACAGGCAAGAAACACCATATATTTT. Amino acid sequence: CASSGMGQARNTIYF.

The chain couples TRBV27 to TRBJ2-3; possible D gene TRBD2, 6 bases. V gave up 0 bases and J gave up 6 bases, with 16 bases separating them. Looked up from germline, CDR1 is MNHEY and CDR2 is SMNVEV (reference sequence). The length of the CDR3 is 16 residues. In nucleotides, the CDR3 is TGTGCCAGCAGTTTATCCACCACTAGCCGGCCCGATACGCAGTATTTT. This translates into CASSLSTTSRPDTQYF.

In its sample, this clone was seen a few times. The chain couples TRBV11-2 to TRBJ2-5; D unresolved. The CDR3 runs 13 residues. Trimming stripped 2 bases from V and 2 bases from J, with 6 bases between. Germline V gene lookup returns CDR1 SGHAT and CDR2 FQNNGV. CDR3 region: CASSLMNQETQYF. CDR3 nucleotide sequence: TGTGCCAGCAGCTTAATGAATCAAGAGACCCAGTACTTC.

The chain joins TRBV27 to TRBJ1-5; tentatively, D is TRBD1 (5 bases). Trimming stripped 4 bases from V and 3 bases from J, with 13 bases between. Germline V gene lookup returns CDR1 MNHEY and CDR2 SMNVEV (reference sequence). The CDR3 covers 15 residues. The CDR3 DNA reads TGTGCCAGCAGTTCACAAGGGACGCCCAATCAGCCCCAGCATTTT. The encoded protein is CASSSQGTPNQPQHF.

This clone was seen a few times. The chain carries TRBV2 and TRBJ2-1; 10 bases are a match to TRBD1. V gave up 9 bases and J gave up 7 bases; unmatched junction bases: 9. From germline, CDR1 is SNHLY and CDR2 FYNNEI. The CDR3 is 14 residues long. CDR3 region: CASWAGQGRNEQFF. The CDR3 nucleotides read TGTGCCAGTTGGGCGGGACAGGGGAGGAATGAGCAGTTCTTC.